This T cell receptor (beta chain) was sequenced in a study of OX40 agonist ivuxolimab in advanced cancers. Study background: The drug used for patients, ivuxolimab, was an agonistic anti-OX40 (CD134) antibody. The dose-escalation group included hepatocellular carcinoma, melanoma, renal cell carcinoma and head and neck cancer. Study-level points and caveats: Partial responders at 0.1-3.0 mg/kg had among the lowest clonal expansion.

Some clones are missing from TCRdb's copy, which holds only in-frame ones; the method was immunoSEQ multiplex PCR. The sample lists roughly 62,000 clones; roughly 85% were seen once. Germline CDR1 is SGHVS and CDR2 is FNYEAQ. V lost 5 bases to trimming and J lost 0 bases, with 10 bases between them. The CDR3 covers 14 residues. Note on this clone: Its specificity is not known.

Sequenced material: CD4+ or CD8+ T cells sorted from blood, taken in a trial of the OX40 agonist ivuxolimab. This rearrangement joins TRBV7-6 to TRBJ2-5; D remains ambiguous. This TCR was sampled from an adult with an advanced solid tumor such as melanoma, head and neck, liver or kidney cancer. CDR3 DNA: TGTGCCAGCAGCCTGAGTAGGGACCAAGAGACCCAGTACTTC. Amino acid sequence: CASSLSRDQETQYF.